The rows below give T cell receptor beta chains drawn from one sample of a study of blood T cell repertoires in COVID-19. Assay: immunoSEQ multiplex PCR; the TCRdb copy retains only in-frame clones and omits some. There are about 20,000 clones in the sample; around 89% occur only once, and 6% lies in the top ten. Source material: peripheral blood. The receptors were sampled from a human donor in a cohort sampled during active COVID-19. CDR3s include the opening cysteine and the closing phenylalanine or tryptophan. Each record gives: J gene, V gene, clone size, D gene, CDR3 protein, CDR3 DNA. A D gene is named only where the DNA matches it firmly. Clone size is stated in some rows and not others, as once, few, many or a class when expanded.

j_gene: TRBJ2-2; v_gene: TRBV6-5; abundance: .; d_gene: TRBD2; CDR3aa: CATPGLGGELFF; CDR3nt: TGTGCCACCCCGGGACTAGGTGGGGAGCTGTTTTTT
j_gene: TRBJ1-2; v_gene: TRBV13; abundance: .; d_gene: TRBD1; CDR3aa: CASSILTGDDGYTF; CDR3nt: TGTGCCAGCAGCATCCTGACAGGGGACGATGGCTACACCTTC
j_gene: TRBJ2-7; v_gene: TRBV29-1; abundance: .; d_gene: .; CDR3aa: CSVVGPRSSYEQYF; CDR3nt: TGCAGCGTTGTTGGCCCTAGGAGCTCCTACGAGCAGTACTTC
j_gene: TRBJ2-7; v_gene: TRBV19; abundance: .; d_gene: TRBD2; CDR3aa: CASIHTSGRPTYEQYF; CDR3nt: TGTGCCAGTATCCATACTAGCGGGCGTCCTACCTACGAGCAGTACTTC
j_gene: TRBJ2-3; v_gene: TRBV29-1; abundance: .; d_gene: TRBD2; CDR3aa: CSVEAGRGADTQYF; CDR3nt: TGCAGCGTTGAAGCGGGGAGGGGCGCAGATACGCAGTATTTT
j_gene: TRBJ1-1; v_gene: TRBV2; abundance: .; d_gene: .; CDR3aa: CASRYTGNTEAFF; CDR3nt: TGTGCCAGCAGGTACACAGGGAACACTGAAGCTTTCTTT
j_gene: TRBJ2-3; v_gene: TRBV28; abundance: .; d_gene: TRBD2; CDR3aa: CASSLLTSGSGSTDTQYF; CDR3nt: TGTGCCAGCAGTTTGTTGACTAGCGGGAGTGGTAGCACAGATACGCAGTATTTT
j_gene: TRBJ2-1; v_gene: TRBV11-2; abundance: .; d_gene: TRBD2; CDR3aa: CASSLETSGSNEQFF; CDR3nt: TGTGCCAGCAGCTTAGAGACTAGCGGGTCCAATGAGCAGTTCTTC
j_gene: TRBJ2-1; v_gene: TRBV24-1; abundance: .; d_gene: TRBD2; CDR3aa: CATSKGTSLRNEQFF; CDR3nt: TGTGCCACCAGTAAAGGGACTAGCTTAAGAAATGAGCAGTTCTTC
j_gene: TRBJ1-2; v_gene: TRBV28; abundance: .; d_gene: .; CDR3aa: CASSPSNLGQSHGYTF; CDR3nt: TGTGCCAGCAGTCCCTCGAACCTTGGACAATCCCATGGCTACACCTTC
j_gene: TRBJ2-3; v_gene: TRBV11-2; abundance: once; d_gene: TRBD2; CDR3aa: CASSLAGRAETDTQYF; CDR3nt: TGTGCCAGCAGCTTAGCCGGGAGGGCCGAAACAGATACGCAGTATTTT
j_gene: TRBJ1-1; v_gene: TRBV3-1/TRBV3-2; abundance: .; d_gene: .; CDR3aa: CASSQGAGKSGAFF; CDR3nt: TGTGCCAGCAGCCAAGGGGCCGGGAAGTCCGGGGCTTTCTTT
j_gene: TRBJ2-5; v_gene: TRBV6-5; abundance: .; d_gene: .; CDR3aa: CASRANQETQYF; CDR3nt: TGTGCCAGCAGGGCAAACCAAGAGACCCAGTACTTC
j_gene: TRBJ2-1; v_gene: TRBV21-1; abundance: .; d_gene: .; CDR3aa: CASSKRDNYNEQFF; CDR3nt: TGTGCCAGCAGCAAACGGGACAATTACAATGAGCAGTTCTTC
j_gene: TRBJ2-7; v_gene: TRBV6-5; abundance: .; d_gene: .; CDR3aa: CASSYSVARLFHEQYF; CDR3nt: TGTGCCAGCAGTTACTCGGTAGCTCGGTTGTTCCACGAGCAGTACTTC
j_gene: TRBJ2-1; v_gene: TRBV28; abundance: .; d_gene: .; CDR3aa: CASSFDQYNEQFF; CDR3nt: TGTGCCAGCAGTTTCGATCAGTACAATGAGCAGTTCTTC
j_gene: TRBJ2-4; v_gene: TRBV7-9; abundance: .; d_gene: TRBD1; CDR3aa: CASSLVVGQGDIQYF; CDR3nt: TGTGCCAGCAGCTTAGTGGTCGGCCAGGGGGACATTCAGTACTTC
j_gene: TRBJ2-7; v_gene: TRBV11-2; abundance: few; d_gene: TRBD2; CDR3aa: CASSLASGKYEQYF; CDR3nt: TGTGCCAGCAGCTTAGCTAGCGGGAAATACGAGCAGTACTTC
j_gene: TRBJ1-6; v_gene: TRBV11-2; abundance: once; d_gene: .; CDR3aa: CASSQFLSSYNSPLHF; CDR3nt: TGTGCCAGCAGCCAATTCCTGAGCTCCTATAATTCACCCCTCCACTTT
j_gene: TRBJ2-7; v_gene: TRBV27; abundance: .; d_gene: .; CDR3aa: CASSAVAVSSYEQYF; CDR3nt: TGTGCCAGCAGTGCCGTAGCGGTTAGCTCCTACGAGCAGTACTTC
j_gene: TRBJ2-7; v_gene: TRBV7-6; abundance: .; d_gene: .; CDR3aa: CASSLSPGSSYEQYF; CDR3nt: TGTGCCAGCAGCTTATCGCCAGGAAGCTCCTACGAGCAGTACTTC
j_gene: TRBJ2-2; v_gene: TRBV10-3; abundance: .; d_gene: .; CDR3aa: CAISVSGGSNTGELFF; CDR3nt: TGTGCCATCAGTGTATCTGGGGGCTCTAACACCGGGGAGCTGTTTTTT
j_gene: TRBJ2-1; v_gene: TRBV23-1; abundance: .; d_gene: TRBD2; CDR3aa: CASSQVPGLAGPNEQFF; CDR3nt: TGCGCCAGCAGTCAAGTTCCGGGACTAGCGGGACCCAATGAGCAGTTCTTC
j_gene: TRBJ2-1; v_gene: TRBV29-1; abundance: .; d_gene: TRBD2; CDR3aa: CSVTPSGSDNEQFF; CDR3nt: TGCAGCGTTACGCCTAGCGGGAGCGACAATGAGCAGTTCTTC
j_gene: TRBJ1-6; v_gene: TRBV28; abundance: .; d_gene: .; CDR3aa: CASIPDLSSYNSPLHF; CDR3nt: TGTGCCAGCATTCCAGACTTGAGCTCCTATAATTCACCCCTCCACTTT
j_gene: TRBJ2-1; v_gene: TRBV12-3/TRBV12-4; abundance: .; d_gene: .; CDR3aa: CASSFTVYNEQFF; CDR3nt: TGTGCCAGCAGTTTTACAGTCTACAATGAGCAGTTCTTC
j_gene: TRBJ2-1; v_gene: TRBV7-2; abundance: .; d_gene: TRBD2; CDR3aa: CASSRDSAGGYNEQFF; CDR3nt: TGTGCCAGCAGCCGGGATTCGGCGGGAGGCTACAATGAGCAGTTCTTC
j_gene: TRBJ2-1; v_gene: TRBV19; abundance: .; d_gene: TRBD1; CDR3aa: CASTKDRENEQFF; CDR3nt: TGTGCCAGTACCAAGGACAGGGAGAATGAGCAGTTCTTC
j_gene: TRBJ1-3; v_gene: TRBV5-6; abundance: .; d_gene: .; CDR3aa: CASSSPRTDGVGTIYF; CDR3nt: TGTGCCAGCAGCTCCCCCCGGACTGATGGCGTGGGCACCATATATTTT
j_gene: TRBJ1-4; v_gene: TRBV27; abundance: .; d_gene: .; CDR3aa: CASSPQFLAEKLFF; CDR3nt: TGTGCCAGCAGTCCCCAATTCCTGGCCGAAAAACTGTTTTTT
j_gene: TRBJ1-5; v_gene: TRBV6-6; abundance: .; d_gene: .; CDR3aa: CASSPETGTTNQPQHF; CDR3nt: TGTGCCAGCAGTCCCGAGACCGGGACAACAAATCAGCCCCAGCATTTT
j_gene: TRBJ1-1; v_gene: TRBV7-9; abundance: .; d_gene: .; CDR3aa: CASSPGSFNTEAFF; CDR3nt: TGTGCCAGCAGCCCGGGTAGTTTCAACACTGAAGCTTTCTTT
j_gene: TRBJ2-7; v_gene: TRBV19; abundance: .; d_gene: .; CDR3aa: CASSMEGSYEQYF; CDR3nt: TGTGCCAGTAGTATGGAGGGGTCCTACGAGCAGTACTTC
j_gene: TRBJ1-1; v_gene: TRBV11-2; abundance: .; d_gene: .; CDR3aa: CASSPELAEAFF; CDR3nt: TGTGCCAGCAGCCCGGAGTTGGCTGAAGCTTTCTTT
j_gene: TRBJ1-5; v_gene: TRBV6-5; abundance: .; d_gene: .; CDR3aa: CASSYSGPGQPQHF; CDR3nt: TGTGCCAGCAGTTACTCAGGGCCGGGGCAGCCCCAGCATTTT
j_gene: TRBJ1-1; v_gene: TRBV16; abundance: .; d_gene: TRBD1; CDR3aa: CASSQSDRGTEAFF; CDR3nt: TGTGCCAGCAGCCAATCCGACAGGGGGACTGAAGCTTTCTTT
j_gene: TRBJ1-1; v_gene: TRBV6-5; abundance: .; d_gene: TRBD1; CDR3aa: CASSYQGDMNTEAFF; CDR3nt: TGTGCCAGCAGTTACCAGGGGGACATGAACACTGAAGCTTTCTTT
j_gene: TRBJ2-7; v_gene: TRBV12-3/TRBV12-4; abundance: .; d_gene: .; CDR3aa: CASRLGTNYEQYF; CDR3nt: TGTGCCAGCAGGCTAGGGACAAACTACGAGCAGTACTTC
j_gene: TRBJ1-6; v_gene: TRBV4-1; abundance: .; d_gene: TRBD1; CDR3aa: CASSQDGTGGNSPLHF; CDR3nt: TGCGCCAGCAGCCAAGACGGGACAGGGGGCAATTCACCCCTCCACTTT
j_gene: TRBJ1-1; v_gene: TRBV2; abundance: .; d_gene: .; CDR3aa: CASSREGTKGGTEAFF; CDR3nt: TGTGCCAGCAGTCGGGAGGGGACAAAAGGGGGTACTGAAGCTTTCTTT
j_gene: TRBJ1-2; v_gene: TRBV5-5; abundance: .; d_gene: TRBD1; CDR3aa: CASSAGQGAYGYTF; CDR3nt: TGTGCCAGCAGCGCGGGACAGGGGGCTTACGGCTACACCTTC
j_gene: TRBJ1-3; v_gene: TRBV11-3; abundance: .; d_gene: TRBD1; CDR3aa: CASSFGTGGNTIYF; CDR3nt: TGTGCCAGCAGCTTTGGGACAGGTGGAAACACCATATATTTT
j_gene: TRBJ1-5; v_gene: TRBV2; abundance: .; d_gene: .; CDR3aa: CASSERSSSNQPQHF; CDR3nt: TGTGCCAGCAGTGAACGGAGTTCAAGCAATCAGCCCCAGCATTTT
j_gene: TRBJ1-1; v_gene: TRBV27; abundance: .; d_gene: TRBD1; CDR3aa: CASSLFGTGRGTEAFF; CDR3nt: TGTGCCAGCAGTTTATTCGGGACAGGAAGGGGCACTGAAGCTTTCTTT
j_gene: TRBJ2-2; v_gene: TRBV12-3/TRBV12-4; abundance: once; d_gene: .; CDR3aa: CASTPLNTGELFF; CDR3nt: TGTGCCAGCACCCCTTTGAACACCGGGGAGCTGTTTTTT
j_gene: TRBJ1-2; v_gene: TRBV5-1; abundance: .; d_gene: .; CDR3aa: CASSSNYGYTF; CDR3nt: TGCGCCAGCAGCTCGAACTATGGCTACACCTTC
j_gene: TRBJ1-1; v_gene: TRBV28; abundance: .; d_gene: .; CDR3aa: CASSFHSTEAFF; CDR3nt: TGTGCCAGCAGTTTTCACAGCACTGAAGCTTTCTTT
j_gene: TRBJ1-2; v_gene: TRBV11-2; abundance: .; d_gene: .; CDR3aa: CASSLTRVGYGYTF; CDR3nt: TGTGCCAGCAGCTTGACTCGGGTGGGCTATGGCTACACCTTC
j_gene: TRBJ1-2; v_gene: TRBV2; abundance: .; d_gene: TRBD1; CDR3aa: CASTPFGQGRGYTF; CDR3nt: TGTGCCAGCACCCCCTTCGGACAGGGTAGAGGCTACACCTTC
j_gene: TRBJ2-1; v_gene: TRBV27; abundance: .; d_gene: TRBD1; CDR3aa: CASSLGQTFF; CDR3nt: TGTGCCAGCAGTTTGGGACAGACGTTCTTC
j_gene: TRBJ2-1; v_gene: TRBV28; abundance: .; d_gene: .; CDR3aa: CASSLKPNEQFF; CDR3nt: TGTGCCAGCAGCCTCAAGCCTAATGAGCAGTTCTTC
j_gene: TRBJ2-1; v_gene: TRBV5-1; abundance: .; d_gene: TRBD1; CDR3aa: CASSRTGDYNEQFF; CDR3nt: TGCGCCAGCAGTCGGACAGGGGACTACAATGAGCAGTTCTTC
j_gene: TRBJ2-2; v_gene: TRBV5-4; abundance: .; d_gene: TRBD1; CDR3aa: CASSYRDRGNTGELFF; CDR3nt: TGTGCCAGCAGCTACCGGGACAGGGGGAACACCGGGGAGCTGTTTTTT
j_gene: TRBJ1-4; v_gene: TRBV2; abundance: once; d_gene: .; CDR3aa: CASSESSGEEKLFF; CDR3nt: TGTGCCAGCAGTGAATCGTCAGGGGAGGAAAAACTGTTTTTT
j_gene: TRBJ2-7; v_gene: TRBV27; abundance: .; d_gene: TRBD1; CDR3aa: CASSPRTGYEQYF; CDR3nt: TGTGCCAGCAGCCCTCGGACAGGCTACGAGCAGTACTTC